This TCR beta chain was sequenced during a study of graft-versus-host responses after intestinal transplantation. General study results and limits: Researchers found GvH clones in recipient marrow, and some showed up first in ileum or blood. Those patients showing graft-donor T cell macrochimerism displayed high graft-versus-host to host-versus-graft clonal ratios in allografts. Association was observed between peak circulating GvH clone levels and early post-transplant HvG declines.

The CDR3 is 17 residues long. Per the germline V gene, CDR1 is SGHVS and CDR2 is FNYEAQ. V lost 0 bases to trimming and J lost 6 bases; unmatched junction nucleotides: 7. Produced via immunoSEQ multiplex PCR; TCRdb's table is partial and in-frame only. Of roughly 92,000 clones listed, 88% are singletons. Note on this clone: Its antigen remains unknown.

The receptor comes from a human donor who was the organ donor for an intestinal transplant. The sequences come from unstimulated CD4+ T cells sorted from spleen or lymph node cells, collected before transplant. The rearrangement links TRBV7-6 to TRBJ2-1; 11 bases fit TRBD2. CDR3 bases: TGTGCCAGCAGCTTAGCCCGACTAGCGGGAACGGGCAATGAGCAGTTCTTC. Translated, it gives CASSLARLAGTGNEQFF.